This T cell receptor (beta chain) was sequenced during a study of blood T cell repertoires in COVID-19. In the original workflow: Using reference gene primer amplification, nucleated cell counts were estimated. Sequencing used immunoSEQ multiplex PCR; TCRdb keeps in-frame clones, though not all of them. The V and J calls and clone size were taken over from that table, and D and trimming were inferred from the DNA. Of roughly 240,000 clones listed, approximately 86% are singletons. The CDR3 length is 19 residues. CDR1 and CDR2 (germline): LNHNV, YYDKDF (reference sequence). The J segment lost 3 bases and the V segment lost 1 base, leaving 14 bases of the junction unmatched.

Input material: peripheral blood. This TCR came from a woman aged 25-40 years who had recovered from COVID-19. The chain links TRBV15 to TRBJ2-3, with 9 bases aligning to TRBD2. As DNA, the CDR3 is TGTGCCACCAGCAGAGGGACTAGCGCATCCGGGGGGAAAACAGATACGCAGTATTTT. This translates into CATSRGTSASGGKTDTQYF.